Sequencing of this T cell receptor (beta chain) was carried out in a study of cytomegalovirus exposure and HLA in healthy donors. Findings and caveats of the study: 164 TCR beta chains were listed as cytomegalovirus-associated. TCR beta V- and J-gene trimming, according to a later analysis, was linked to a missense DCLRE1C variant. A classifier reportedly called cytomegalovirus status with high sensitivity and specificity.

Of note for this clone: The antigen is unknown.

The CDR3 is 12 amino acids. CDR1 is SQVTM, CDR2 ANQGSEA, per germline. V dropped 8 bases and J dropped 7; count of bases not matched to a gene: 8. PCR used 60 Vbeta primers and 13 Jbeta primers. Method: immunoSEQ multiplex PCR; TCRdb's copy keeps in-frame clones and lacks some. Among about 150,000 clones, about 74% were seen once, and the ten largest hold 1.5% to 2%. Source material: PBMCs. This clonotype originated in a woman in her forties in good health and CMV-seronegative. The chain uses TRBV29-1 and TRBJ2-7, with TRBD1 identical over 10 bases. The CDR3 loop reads CSTRQGAGEQYF. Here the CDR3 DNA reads TGCAGCACAAGACAGGGGGCCGGGGAGCAGTACTTC.